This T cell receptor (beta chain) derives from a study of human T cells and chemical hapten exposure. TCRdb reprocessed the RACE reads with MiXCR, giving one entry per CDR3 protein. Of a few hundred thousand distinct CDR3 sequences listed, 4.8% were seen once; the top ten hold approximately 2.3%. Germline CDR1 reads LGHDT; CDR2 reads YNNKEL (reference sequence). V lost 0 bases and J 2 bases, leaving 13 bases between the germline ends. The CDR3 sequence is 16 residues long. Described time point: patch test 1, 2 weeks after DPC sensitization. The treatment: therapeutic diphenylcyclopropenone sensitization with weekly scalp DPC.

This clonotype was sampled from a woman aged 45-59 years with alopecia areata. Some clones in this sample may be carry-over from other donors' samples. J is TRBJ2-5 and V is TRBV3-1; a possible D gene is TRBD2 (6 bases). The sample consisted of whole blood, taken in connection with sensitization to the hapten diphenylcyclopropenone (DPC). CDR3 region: CASSQDLRGRQETQYF. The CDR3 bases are TGTGCCAGCAGCCAAGATCTTCGGGGGAGGCAAGAGACCCAGTACTTC.